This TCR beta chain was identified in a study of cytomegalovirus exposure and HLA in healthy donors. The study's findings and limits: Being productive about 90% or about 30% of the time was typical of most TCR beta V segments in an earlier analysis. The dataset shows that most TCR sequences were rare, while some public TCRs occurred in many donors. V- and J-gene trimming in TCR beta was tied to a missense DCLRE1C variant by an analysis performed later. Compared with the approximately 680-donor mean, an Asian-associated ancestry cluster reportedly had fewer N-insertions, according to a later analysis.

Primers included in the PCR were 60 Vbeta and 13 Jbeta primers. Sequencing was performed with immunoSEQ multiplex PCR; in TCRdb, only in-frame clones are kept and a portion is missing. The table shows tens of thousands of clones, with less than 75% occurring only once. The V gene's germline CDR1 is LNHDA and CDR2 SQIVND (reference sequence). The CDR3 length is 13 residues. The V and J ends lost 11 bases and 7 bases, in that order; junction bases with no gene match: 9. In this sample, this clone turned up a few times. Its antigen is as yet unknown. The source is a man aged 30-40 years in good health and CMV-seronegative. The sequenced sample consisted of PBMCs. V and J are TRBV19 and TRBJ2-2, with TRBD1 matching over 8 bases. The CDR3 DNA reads TGTGCCGGGCGGACAGGGATATACGGGGAGCTGTTTTTT. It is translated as CAGRTGIYGELFF.